There are a few counts of the clone carrying this T cell receptor beta chain. The antigen remains undetermined. This entry is derived from a study of T cells after yellow fever vaccination. 5'RACE template switching added a universal primer site and UMIs to TCR cDNA. Via MiXCR, TCRdb re-called the 5' RACE reads, giving one row per CDR3 protein. The table has some 500,000 distinct CDR3 sequences, approximately 13% seen once; the top ten hold about an eighth. Broader study findings: Overall, a small share of clonotypes was seen in both CD4 and CD8 compartments. Boosting was followed by the reappearance of most primary-vaccination clones (roughly 95% CD4, 85% to 90% CD8).

CDR3 size: 12 residues. V dropped 6 bases and J dropped 5; count of bases not matched to a gene: 6. CDR1 is SQVTM, CDR2 ANQGSEA, per germline. Sample: PBMCs, taken on the day of the yellow fever booster vaccination. The V call is TRBV29-1, the J call TRBJ2-5; 7 bases are a match to TRBD1. This clonotype was obtained from a young man who received the YFV17D yellow fever vaccine. In DNA form, the CDR3 reads TGCAGCGTGCTGAGGGGGCGTGAGACCCAGTACTTC. Its protein product is CSVLRGRETQYF. Full variable domain (missing parts from reference TRBV29-1 and TRBJ2-5): SAVISQKPSRDICQRGTSLTIQCQVDSQVTMMFWYRQQPGQSLTLIATANQGSEATYESGFVIDKFPISRPNLTFSTLTVSNMSPEDSSIYLCSVLRGRETQYFGPGTRLLVL.